The rows below give T cell receptor beta chains drawn from one sample of a study of blood T cell repertoires in COVID-19. Here immunoSEQ multiplex PCR was the method, and the copy in TCRdb shows in-frame clones only, minus some. The sample lists about 400,000 clones; 80% to 90% were seen once. Sequences were obtained from peripheral blood. All receptors come from a woman aged 25-40 years with acute or convalescent COVID-19. CDR3s include the opening cysteine and the closing phenylalanine or tryptophan. The order of the fields is V gene, CDR3 length, J gene, clone size, D gene, CDR3 DNA, CDR3 protein. D genes are given only for firm matches. A clone size is listed for some rows: how often the clone was seen (once, few, many), or a class if it is expanded.

V: TRBV24-1
length: 14
J: TRBJ1-5
size: -
D: -
DNA: TGTGCCACCAGTGATTCCAGGGGCAATCAGCCCCAGCATTTT
CDR3: CATSDSRGNQPQHF

V: TRBV15
length: 17
J: TRBJ1-2
size: -
D: -
DNA: TGTGCCACCAGCAGCGACCGGGCCAGGGGTTTGGAATATGGCTACACCTTC
CDR3: CATSSDRARGLEYGYTF

V: TRBV6-6
length: 14
J: TRBJ2-7
size: -
D: -
DNA: TGTGCCAGCAGTTCCATACAGGCCTTCTACGAGCAGTACTTC
CDR3: CASSSIQAFYEQYF

V: TRBV9
length: 15
J: TRBJ2-1
size: -
D: -
DNA: TGTGCCAGCAGCGAGGGCCTAGCGTCCTACAATGAGCAGTTCTTC
CDR3: CASSEGLASYNEQFF

V: TRBV18
length: 13
J: TRBJ2-5
size: -
D: -
DNA: TGTGCCAGCTCACCAGGACTCACAGAGACCCAGTACTTC
CDR3: CASSPGLTETQYF

V: TRBV11-2
length: 17
J: TRBJ2-3
size: -
D: TRBD2
DNA: TGTGCCAGCAGCGTAAGACTAGCGGGGGGGAGCACAGATACGCAGTATTTT
CDR3: CASSVRLAGGSTDTQYF

V: TRBV7-9
length: 18
J: TRBJ1-3
size: -
D: -
DNA: TGTGCCAGCAGCTCTCGGACACAGGGCAACAAGCCTGGAAACACCATATATTTT
CDR3: CASSSRTQGNKPGNTIYF

V: TRBV24-1
length: 13
J: TRBJ1-5
size: -
D: -
DNA: TGTGCCACCAGTGACAGGGATGGGCAGCCCCAGCATTTT
CDR3: CATSDRDGQPQHF

V: TRBV9
length: 15
J: TRBJ1-6
size: few
D: TRBD1
DNA: TGTGCCAGCAGCTTTCGGACAGGGGCAGGTTCACCCCTCCACTTT
CDR3: CASSFRTGAGSPLHF

V: TRBV19
length: 16
J: TRBJ2-7
size: once
D: TRBD1
DNA: TGTGCCAGTAGTATTCGTCAGGGGGCGAGCTCCTACGAGCAGTACTTC
CDR3: CASSIRQGASSYEQYF

V: TRBV10-3
length: 13
J: TRBJ2-7
size: -
D: TRBD2
DNA: TGTGCCGTCAGCGGGGGGGCCAGGAACGAGCAGTACTTC
CDR3: CAVSGGARNEQYF

V: TRBV5-5
length: 15
J: TRBJ1-6
size: -
D: TRBD1
DNA: TGTGCCAGCAGCTTGGGGGACAGGGAAAACTCACCCCTCCACTTT
CDR3: CASSLGDRENSPLHF

V: TRBV5-1
length: 15
J: TRBJ1-6
size: -
D: TRBD1
DNA: TGCGCCAGCAGCTTGCGGACAGGCGGGTATTCACCCCTCCACTTT
CDR3: CASSLRTGGYSPLHF

V: TRBV30
length: 15
J: TRBJ1-1
size: -
D: TRBD1
DNA: TGTGCCTGGAGGAGCAGGACAGGGCTCAACACTGAAGCTTTCTTT
CDR3: CAWRSRTGLNTEAFF

V: TRBV18
length: 13
J: TRBJ1-2
size: -
D: -
DNA: TGTGCCAGCTCACGTCCCGGGACATTCGGCTACACCTTC
CDR3: CASSRPGTFGYTF

V: TRBV6-1
length: 15
J: TRBJ2-7
size: -
D: -
DNA: TGTGCCAGCAGTGACCAGGGCACATGGTCCTACGAGCAGTACTTC
CDR3: CASSDQGTWSYEQYF

V: TRBV7-9
length: 15
J: TRBJ1-1
size: -
D: -
DNA: TGTGCCAGCAGCTTATTAGGAGGGGCGAGCACTGAAGCTTTCTTT
CDR3: CASSLLGGASTEAFF

V: TRBV7-2
length: 16
J: TRBJ1-2
size: -
D: -
DNA: TGTGCCAGCAGCTTAGTTTATCGCCAGGGTGGCGAAGGCTACACCTTC
CDR3: CASSLVYRQGGEGYTF

V: TRBV11-2
length: 16
J: TRBJ1-1
size: -
D: TRBD1
DNA: TGTGCCAGCAGCCGAACAGGGGCATCGATGAACACTGAAGCTTTCTTT
CDR3: CASSRTGASMNTEAFF

V: TRBV2
length: 15
J: TRBJ1-1
size: -
D: TRBD1
DNA: TGTGCCAGCAGTGGCAGGGGGAACAGGGGCACTGAAGCTTTCTTT
CDR3: CASSGRGNRGTEAFF

V: TRBV28
length: 15
J: TRBJ2-7
size: many
D: TRBD1
DNA: TGTGCCAGCAGTCCTCCGGGACAGGGGACCTACGAGCAGTACTTC
CDR3: CASSPPGQGTYEQYF

V: TRBV5-5
length: 16
J: TRBJ2-2
size: -
D: TRBD1
DNA: TGTGCCAGCAGCTTGGTGACAGGGGGCGCCACCGGGGAGCTGTTTTTT
CDR3: CASSLVTGGATGELFF

V: TRBV27
length: 14
J: TRBJ2-7
size: -
D: -
DNA: TGTGCCAGCAGTTCATCCCGACAGACCTACGAGCAGTACTTC
CDR3: CASSSSRQTYEQYF

V: TRBV5-1
length: 15
J: TRBJ2-7
size: few
D: -
DNA: TGCGCCAGCAGCTTGGGTTTTAGGAGCTCCTACGAGCAGTACTTC
CDR3: CASSLGFRSSYEQYF

V: TRBV6-6
length: 15
J: TRBJ1-5
size: -
D: -
DNA: TGTGCCAGCAGTTGGGGGGAGTATAGCAATCAGCCCCAGCATTTT
CDR3: CASSWGEYSNQPQHF

V: TRBV6-6
length: 13
J: TRBJ1-1
size: few
D: TRBD1
DNA: TGTGCCAGCCTGCAGGGGGGATACACTGAAGCTTTCTTT
CDR3: CASLQGGYTEAFF

V: TRBV5-4
length: 15
J: TRBJ2-7
size: -
D: TRBD1
DNA: TGTGCCAGCAGCTTGGTGGGACAGGGCTCCTACGAGCAGTACTTC
CDR3: CASSLVGQGSYEQYF

V: TRBV5-1
length: 15
J: TRBJ2-3
size: -
D: -
DNA: TGCGCCAGCAGCTTGGGTAGCGGCAGCACAGATACGCAGTATTTT
CDR3: CASSLGSGSTDTQYF

V: TRBV4-1
length: 16
J: TRBJ2-1
size: few
D: TRBD1
DNA: TGCGCCAGCAGCCAAGGACAGGGAAAGGTATTGGATGAGCAGTTCTTC
CDR3: CASSQGQGKVLDEQFF

V: TRBV5-1
length: 15
J: TRBJ2-5
size: once
D: TRBD2
DNA: TGCGCCAGCAGCTTGAATCGTTTCGGGGGGGAGACCCAGTACTTC
CDR3: CASSLNRFGGETQYF

V: TRBV19
length: 14
J: TRBJ1-1
size: -
D: -
DNA: TGTGCCAGTCATAGGCGGGGTAGTCACACTGAAGCTTTCTTT
CDR3: CASHRRGSHTEAFF

V: TRBV18
length: 14
J: TRBJ2-7
size: -
D: -
DNA: TGTGCCAGCTCACCACCGGGAGACCCCTACGAGCAGTACTTC
CDR3: CASSPPGDPYEQYF

V: TRBV24-1
length: 13
J: TRBJ2-1
size: -
D: TRBD1
DNA: TGTGCCACCGAAACTGACAGGGGCAATGAGCAGTTCTTC
CDR3: CATETDRGNEQFF

V: TRBV3-1/TRBV3-2
length: 15
J: TRBJ1-1
size: -
D: -
DNA: TGTGCCAGCAGCACCGGATTCGGGGGTTTGACTGAAGCTTTCTTT
CDR3: CASSTGFGGLTEAFF

V: TRBV5-4
length: 13
J: TRBJ2-7
size: -
D: -
DNA: TGTGCCAGCAGCCTTCCGGTTCCATACGAGCAGTACTTC
CDR3: CASSLPVPYEQYF

V: TRBV6-5
length: 14
J: TRBJ1-5
size: -
D: TRBD1
DNA: TGTGCCAGCAGAGTGACAGGGGCAGGACAGCCCCAGCATTTT
CDR3: CASRVTGAGQPQHF